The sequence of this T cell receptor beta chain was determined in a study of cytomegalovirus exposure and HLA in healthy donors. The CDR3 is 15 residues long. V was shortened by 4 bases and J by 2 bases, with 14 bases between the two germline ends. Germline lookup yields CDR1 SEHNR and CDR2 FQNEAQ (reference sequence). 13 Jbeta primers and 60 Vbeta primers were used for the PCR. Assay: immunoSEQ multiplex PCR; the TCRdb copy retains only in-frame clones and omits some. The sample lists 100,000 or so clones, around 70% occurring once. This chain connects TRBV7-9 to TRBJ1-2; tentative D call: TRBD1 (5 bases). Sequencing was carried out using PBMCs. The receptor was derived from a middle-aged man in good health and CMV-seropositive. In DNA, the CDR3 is TGTGCCAGCAGCTCGGGGGACCCAGGGAACTATGGCTACACCTTC. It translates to CASSSGDPGNYGYTF.